This T cell receptor (beta chain) was recorded in a study of cytomegalovirus exposure and HLA in healthy donors. As for the study in general: Of around 400 genotyped donors, roughly 81% grouped in the Caucasian-associated ancestry cluster.

Regarding the study as a whole: Despite most TCR sequences being rare, some public TCRs occurred in many donors. Presence/absence analyses supposed approximately even sequencing depth among donors. A previous analysis found most TCR beta V segments productive roughly 87% or roughly 30% of the time.

The CDR3 length is 19 residues. The V gene's germline CDR1 is MNHNS and CDR2 SASEGT. V lost 4 bases and J 6 bases, leaving 29 bases between the germline ends. 60 Vbeta and 13 Jbeta primers were used in PCR. Only in-frame clones appear in the TCRdb table, and some are missing; sequencing was by immunoSEQ multiplex PCR. The sample consists of 200,000 to 250,000 clones, more than 60% of them appearing once. With regard to this clone: Antigen: not known.

The specimen sequenced was PBMCs. The receptor comes from a woman in her sixties or seventies in good health and CMV-seropositive. V and J are TRBV6-1 and TRBJ2-3; tentatively, D is TRBD2 (7 bases). CDR3 DNA sequence: TGTGCCAGCAGTGCCGGAGTGAGGGGGGGCGCGGGTTTTACGGATACGCAGTATTTT. Residues: CASSAGVRGGAGFTDTQYF.